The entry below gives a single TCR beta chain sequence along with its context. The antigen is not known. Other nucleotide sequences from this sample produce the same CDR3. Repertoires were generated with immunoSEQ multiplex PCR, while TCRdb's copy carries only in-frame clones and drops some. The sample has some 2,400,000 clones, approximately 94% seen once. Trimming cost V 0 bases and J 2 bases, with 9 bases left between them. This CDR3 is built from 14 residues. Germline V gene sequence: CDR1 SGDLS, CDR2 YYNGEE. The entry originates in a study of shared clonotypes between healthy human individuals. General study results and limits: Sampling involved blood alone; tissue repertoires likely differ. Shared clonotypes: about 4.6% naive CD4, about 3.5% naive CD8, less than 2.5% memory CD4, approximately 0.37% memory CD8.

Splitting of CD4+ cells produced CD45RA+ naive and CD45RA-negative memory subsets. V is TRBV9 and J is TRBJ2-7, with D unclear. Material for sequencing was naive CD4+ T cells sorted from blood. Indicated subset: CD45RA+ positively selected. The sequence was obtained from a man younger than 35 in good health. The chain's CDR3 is CASSVEDGPYEQYF. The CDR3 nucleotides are TGTGCCAGCAGCGTAGAGGACGGGCCCTACGAGCAGTACTTC.